This passage covers 14 T cell receptor beta chains from one sample sequenced in a study of CD8+ T cells in alopecia areata (dated by TCRdb to 2017 to 2018). In the paper's terms, the time point label means: around 4 weeks on oral tofacitinib. Reading the label with the study, this specimen's treatment or condition is: oral pan-JAK inhibitor, 5-10 mg twice daily. The receptor library was made with the immunoSEQ multiplex PCR assay. RNA was extracted from all samples and reverse transcribed into cDNA, which served as template for TCR sequencing. TCRdb took this table from immuneACCESS and kept in-frame rearrangements with V and J called. Such tables lack part of the clones; where checked against another copy, unresolved V genes explain under half of the gap, and the rest is unexplained. A total of some 150,000 clones appear in this sample, about 85% of them only once. The ten biggest clones cover about 13% of the sample.

Sequences were derived from CD8+ T cells sorted from blood, sampled at week 4, from a patient treated with tofacitinib. These receptors were obtained from a human donor with alopecia areata.

The J gene is TRBJ2-7, the V gene TRBV7-9, with 8 bases that match TRBD1. The germline gives CDR1 SEHNR, CDR2 FQNEAQ (reference sequence). This CDR3 spans 13 amino acids. Trimming removed 5 bases from V and 7 bases from J; junction bases left unmatched: 7. The CDR3: CASSIRQGPEQYF. CDR3 coding DNA: TGTGCCAGCAGCATCCGACAGGGGCCTGAGCAGTACTTC.

This sequence joins TRBV30 and TRBJ2-7, with TRBD2 matching over 7 bases. Trimming cost V 0 bases and J 6 bases; bases outside gene matches: 8. Per the germline V gene, CDR1 is GTSNPN and CDR2 is SVGIG (reference sequence). The CDR3 sequence is 14 residues long. CDR3 DNA: TGTGCCTGGAGTGTACGGCGGGAGAAGGGCGAGCAGTACTTC. Translation gives CAWSVRREKGEQYF.

V gene TRBV27 combines with J gene TRBJ2-4; 9 positions agree with TRBD1. V was pared by 7 bases and J by 4 bases, with 2 bases of the junction left unmatched. Per the germline V gene, CDR1 is MNHEY and CDR2 is SMNVEV (reference sequence). CDR3 size: 13 residues. CDR3 in DNA: TGTGCCAGCACGACAGGGGGAAAAAACATTCAGTACTTC. Translation: CASTTGGKNIQYF.

The chain recombines TRBV27 with TRBJ2-7; no definite D call. Germline V gives CDR1 MNHEY, CDR2 SMNVEV (reference sequence). CDR3 size: 12 residues. V lost 3 bases and J 5 bases, leaving 8 bases between the germline ends. CDR3 nucleotide sequence: TGTGCCAGCAGTTTCGGTGCCAACGAGCAGTACTTC. It yields the protein CASSFGANEQYF.

A word on this clone: The same CDR3 also results from other DNA sequences found in this sample. The CDR3 sequence: CASRGSYEQYF. CDR3 coding DNA: TGTGCCAGCAGGGGGTCCTACGAGCAGTACTTC. The V gene is TRBV27, the J gene TRBJ2-7, with D uncertain. V lost 6 bases and J 1 base, leaving 4 bases between the germline ends. This CDR3 has 11 residues. CDR1 is MNHEY, CDR2 SMNVEV, per germline (reference sequence).

The chain carries TRBV11-2 and TRBJ2-7; D is unclear. V was cut by 3 bases and J by 2 bases, with 8 bases left in between. In germline, CDR1 is SGHAT, CDR2 FQNNGV. This CDR3 comprises 13 residues. The CDR3 coding sequence is TGTGCCAGCAGCTTTAGGTCCACCTACGAGCAGTACTTC. Translating it yields CASSFRSTYEQYF.

The chain joins TRBV7-8 to TRBJ2-1; D unclear. Germline loops: CDR1 SGHVS, CDR2 FQNEAQ. V was pared by 2 bases and J by 4 bases, with 6 bases between. The CDR3 loop spans 13 amino acids. The CDR3 region is CASSLREYNEQFF. DNA for the CDR3: TGTGCCAGCAGCTTACGTGAGTACAATGAGCAGTTCTTC.

This sequence joins TRBV4-1 and TRBJ1-4; possible D gene TRBD1, 6 bases. Between the trimmed V and J ends, which lost 1 base and 3 bases, there was a span of 15 bases. The CDR3 has 17 residues. Germline V gene data show CDR1 as MGHRA and CDR2 as YSYEKL. CDR3 sequence reads: CASSQVGHPPANEKLFF. CDR3 bases: TGCGCCAGCAGCCAAGTGGGACATCCGCCTGCTAATGAAAAACTGTTTTTT.

V usage is TRBV7-9 and J usage is TRBJ1-5; D unclear. V dropped 1 base and J dropped 4 bases, with 11 bases sitting between them. Per the germline V gene, CDR1 is SEHNR and CDR2 is FQNEAQ (reference sequence). The CDR3 is 15 residues long. The CDR3 nucleotides are TGTGCCAGCAGCTTAGAGGACGGTTTAAATCAGCCCCAGCATTTT. Protein product: CASSLEDGLNQPQHF.

The V call is TRBV5-1, the J call TRBJ2-7, with a weak D call TRBD2 (5 bases). CDR1 and CDR2 from the germline V gene are SGHRS and YFSETQ. This CDR3 has 13 amino acids. Trimming pared 2 bases from V and 5 bases from J, leaving 11 bases between. As DNA, the CDR3 is TGCGCCAGCAGCTTTGTGCTCGGGGACGAGCAGTACTTC. This codes for CASSFVLGDEQYF.

V gene TRBV7-8 combines with J gene TRBJ1-2; 11 bases line up with TRBD1. V lost 4 bases, J lost 8 bases, and 6 bases stayed unmatched. The CDR3 sequence is 14 residues long. Germline assignment: CDR1 SGHVS and CDR2 FQNEAQ. The CDR3 spells CASSSRGQGVGYTF. The CDR3 DNA sequence: TGTGCCAGCAGCTCTAGGGGACAGGGGGTAGGCTACACCTTC.

This clone was detected a few times. This sequence joins TRBV2 and TRBJ2-3, with 11 bases fitting TRBD2. This CDR3 contains 16 residues. Germline V CDR1 and CDR2: SNHLY, FYNNEI. V lost 6 bases, J lost 6 bases, and 11 bases stayed unmatched. CDR3 region: CASRTGLAAEADTQYF. Written as DNA, the CDR3 is TGTGCCAGCAGGACGGGACTAGCGGCGGAGGCGGATACGCAGTATTTT.

The chain is built from TRBV4-1 and TRBJ2-7, with 10 bases identical to TRBD2. Germline assignment: CDR1 MGHRA and CDR2 YSYEKL. This CDR3 contains 16 residues. Losses at the gene ends were 3 bases for V and 2 bases for J; bases not matched to a gene: 7. The CDR3 sequence is CASSHVTSGSTYEQYF. The CDR3 DNA follows: TGCGCCAGCAGCCATGTGACTAGCGGGTCGACCTACGAGCAGTACTTC.

This clone was observed a single time. V gene TRBV2 combines with J gene TRBJ2-1; no reliable D call. There are 12 residues in the CDR3. V lost 5 bases to trimming and J lost 8 bases, with 10 bases between them. Germline V gives CDR1 SNHLY, CDR2 FYNNEI. The CDR3 is CASSTPAHEQFF. CDR3 sequence (DNA): TGTGCCAGCAGTACCCCTGCCCATGAGCAGTTCTTC.